Sequencing of this T cell receptor beta chain was carried out in a study of blood T cell repertoires in COVID-19 (dated by TCRdb to 2018 to 2020). Broadly, across the study: The collaborator samples originated in the United States, Italy and Spain and spanned the acute and convalescent phases of COVID-19. The material from the prospective study consisted of cDNA or gDNA derived from T cells, B-cell-depleted T cells, or PBMCs. Subjects who had been exposed to COVID-19, were actively infected with it, or had recovered from it provided the deeply sampled blood TCRbeta repertoires that made up the dataset. A freely available public database, intended as a resource for researchers studying the immune response to SARS-CoV-2, is where the repertoires were released. The samples were drawn from two sources: the first 160 participants of the ongoing ImmuneRACE study, and about 1,300 subjects contributed by 6 global collaborators. Sample metadata almost always included a de-identified subject ID, COVID-19 status, age in years and sex. Where HLA class I and class II types were available, the types were taken from metadata supplied by the sample provider, not from assay-based typing. What the work shows at the level of the full study, not this receptor alone: Clinical and demographic metadata were provided uncurated, with the amount varying by source and participant.

TCRbeta CDR3 regions were amplified from genomic DNA by means of the immunoSEQ Assay, a bias-controlled multiplex PCR. For the original study's pipeline: The number of nucleated cells in each sample was estimated from the amplification of reference gene primers within the assay. Sequence reads were collapsed and filtered to measure the absolute abundance of every unique TCRbeta CDR3 rearrangement. For each sample, productive Simpson clonality was calculated by taking the square root of Simpson's diversity index across productive rearrangements. Here the immuneACCESS table is served through TCRdb, limited to in-frame sequences with V and J called. Missing clones are a known gap in these copies; in checked studies unresolved V genes cover under half, and the rest lacks a known reason. Clonal size and the V and J genes are those of that table, whereas D and trimming came from the DNA. For this sample there are roughly 250,000 clones; about nine tenths appear just once. The top ten clones comprise roughly 6% of the sample.

As regards this clone: The specificity of this receptor is unknown. The input lacks base qualities; no much larger clone sits a single base away.

Participants in the prospective study were enrolled through a virtual design, were aged roughly 18 to 100 years, and lived in some 24 United States geographic areas. Cohort assignment in the prospective study relied on participant-reported clinical history from a screening survey and a study questionnaire. In the prospective study, mobile phlebotomists collected whole blood, serum and a nasopharyngeal or oropharyngeal swab from each participant. Participants in the prospective study had the option to provide additional blood draws and questionnaires over an approximately 2-month period. Before DNA extraction, prospective study blood samples were shipped either frozen or at room temperature. This clonotype was sampled from a woman aged 25 to 45 with acute COVID-19. The specimen sequenced was PBMCs or T cells enriched from blood (not recorded which).

This receptor has the CDR3 CASRGSGSIPYF. The DNA sequence is TGTGCCAGCAGAGGCAGCGGGAGCATCCCGTATTTT. The sequence is built from TRBV28 and TRBJ2-3; the central 8 bases match TRBD2. The germline V end is reduced by 6 bases and the J end by 14 bases; junction bases left unmatched: 10. The CDR3 starts with the cysteine, ends with the phenylalanine, and has 12 residues. Kept here is only the CDR3 DNA, which spans 36 bases and is read in frame from base 1. CDR1 and CDR2, per the germline V gene, are MDHEN and SYDVKM. With the portions outside the CDR3 filled from the reference TRBV28 and TRBJ2-3 genes, the complete variable region becomes DVKVTQSSRYLVKRTGEKVFLECVQDMDHENMFWYRQDPGLGLRLIYFSYDVKMKEKGDIPEGYSVSREKKERFSLILESASTNQTSMYLCASRGSGSIPYFGPGTRLTVL.